Listed below are T cell receptor beta chains from one sample, sequenced in a study of regulatory T cells in long-lasting Graves disease. TCRdb re-analysed the multiplex PCR reads in MiXCR, keeping a single row per CDR3 protein. This table holds approximately 310,000 distinct CDR3 sequences, over 15% found once. The source material was peripheral blood mononuclear cells (PBMCs), sampled at new diagnosis, from a patient treated with antithyroid drugs. These TCRs come from a female donor with Graves disease. Both conserved end residues are part of each CDR3. A D gene is named only where the DNA matches it firmly. Clone size appears in some rows only: once, few, many, or a class for an expanded clone.

length: 16; V: TRBV3-1; D: -; J: TRBJ1-6; size: -; CDR3: CASSESGPSYNSPLHF; DNA: TGTGCCAGCAGCGAGAGCGGGCCCTCGTATAATTCACCCCTCCACTTT
length: 14; V: TRBV15; D: -; J: TRBJ2-2; size: many; CDR3: CATSVTSNTGELFF; DNA: TGTGCCACCAGTGTGACGTCGAACACCGGGGAGCTGTTTTTT
length: 17; V: TRBV27; D: TRBD2; J: TRBJ2-2; size: once; CDR3: CASSSRTSGRAPGELFF; DNA: TGTGCCAGCAGTTCCCGGACTAGCGGGAGGGCCCCCGGGGAGCTGTTTTTT
length: 11; V: TRBV28; D: -; J: TRBJ1-1; size: -; CDR3: CASWAMREAFF; DNA: TGTGCCAGCTGGGCTATGAGGGAAGCTTTCTTT
length: 12; V: TRBV27; D: -; J: TRBJ2-5; size: many; CDR3: CASGVTQETQYF; DNA: TGTGCCAGCGGAGTAACCCAAGAGACCCAGTACTTC
length: 15; V: TRBV28; D: -; J: TRBJ1-6; size: many; CDR3: CASSSPRQVPSPLHF; DNA: TGTGCCAGCAGTTCCCCTCGACAGGTCCCATCACCCCTCCACTTT
length: 14; V: TRBV30; D: TRBD2; J: TRBJ2-7; size: once; CDR3: CAWTRLAGSYEQYF; DNA: TGTGCCTGGACCCGGCTAGCGGGCTCCTACGAGCAGTACTTC
length: 15; V: TRBV6-4; D: TRBD2; J: TRBJ2-1; size: few; CDR3: CASSERTSGGNEQFF; DNA: TGTGCCAGCAGCGAACGGACTAGCGGGGGAAATGAGCAGTTCTTC
length: 16; V: TRBV3-1; D: TRBD1; J: TRBJ1-2; size: many; CDR3: CASSQEDRGTAGGYTF; DNA: TGTGCCAGCAGCCAAGAGGACCGCGGGACAGCGGGCGGCTACACCTTC
length: 16; V: TRBV12-3/TRBV12-4; D: TRBD1; J: TRBJ1-2; size: many; CDR3: CASSSNRGDSNYGYTF; DNA: TGTGCCAGCAGTTCCAACCGAGGGGACAGTAACTATGGCTACACCTTC
length: 15; V: TRBV19; D: -; J: TRBJ2-7; size: many; CDR3: CASSMGGALSYEQYF; DNA: TGTGCCAGTAGTATGGGCGGGGCGCTCTCCTACGAGCAGTACTTC
length: 12; V: TRBV19; D: -; J: TRBJ1-1; size: -; CDR3: CASSGRTGEAFF; DNA: TGTGCCAGTAGTGGCCGGACGGGTGAAGCTTTCTTT
length: 16; V: TRBV27; D: -; J: TRBJ2-3; size: many; CDR3: CASSLSVGGYRQTQYF; DNA: TGTGCCAGCAGTTTATCGGTAGGAGGGTATCGGCAAACGCAGTATTTT
length: 12; V: TRBV20-1; D: TRBD1; J: TRBJ1-1; size: many; CDR3: CSATRGRTEAFF; DNA: TGCAGTGCAACCAGGGGGCGGACTGAAGCTTTCTTT
length: 16; V: TRBV28; D: -; J: TRBJ2-6; size: many; CDR3: CASSPGASGGANVLTF; DNA: TGTGCCAGCAGTCCGGGGGCGTCGGGGGGGGCCAACGTCCTGACTTTC
length: 15; V: TRBV7-2; D: -; J: TRBJ2-7; size: few; CDR3: CASSDSRVGGYEQYF; DNA: TGTGCCAGCAGTGACTCTAGAGTCGGGGGCTACGAGCAGTACTTC
length: 16; V: TRBV24-1; D: -; J: TRBJ2-1; size: many; CDR3: CATSDFRGGGNNEQFF; DNA: TGTGCCACCAGTGATTTCAGGGGTGGGGGGAACAATGAGCAGTTCTTC
length: 17; V: TRBV24-1; D: -; J: TRBJ2-2; size: few; CDR3: CATRSSRDPIMAGELFF; DNA: TGTGCCACTAGATCAAGCCGGGACCCAATCATGGCCGGGGAGCTGTTTTTT
length: 16; V: TRBV28; D: -; J: TRBJ2-3; size: many; CDR3: CASSSPPGAGLDTQYF; DNA: TGTGCCAGCAGTTCACCGCCAGGGGCAGGACTAGATACGCAGTATTTT
length: 17; V: TRBV10-2; D: TRBD2; J: TRBJ2-2; size: many; CDR3: CASSAPSLAANTGELFF; DNA: TGCGCCAGCAGTGCCCCCTCACTAGCGGCGAACACCGGGGAGCTGTTTTTT
length: 16; V: TRBV28; D: TRBD1; J: TRBJ2-1; size: many; CDR3: CASSRIGTGSVNEQFF; DNA: TGTGCCAGCAGCCGCATCGGGACAGGGTCAGTCAATGAGCAGTTCTTC
length: 17; V: TRBV12-3/TRBV12-4; D: -; J: TRBJ2-7; size: many; CDR3: CASSLATGRGSLYEQYF; DNA: TGTGCCAGCAGTTTAGCGACCGGGAGAGGCTCTCTCTACGAGCAGTACTTC
length: 17; V: TRBV19; D: TRBD2; J: TRBJ2-1; size: many; CDR3: CASYYTGTTSGRHEQFF; DNA: TGTGCCAGTTATTATACAGGGACGACTAGCGGGAGGCATGAGCAGTTCTTC
length: 14; V: TRBV20-1; D: -; J: TRBJ2-1; size: many; CDR3: CSASSGRKPNEQFF; DNA: TGCAGTGCTAGTAGTGGACGCAAACCCAATGAGCAGTTCTTC